The rows below give T cell receptor beta chains drawn from one sample of a study of T cell responses to AZD1222 COVID-19 vaccine. Profiling relied on immunoSEQ multiplex PCR, and the TCRdb table lists in-frame clones only, not all of them. The table shows about 110,000 clones, with around 91% occurring only once. The source was peripheral blood, collected 28 days after the second AZD1222 dose. The receptors were gathered from an adult who received the AZD1222 COVID-19 vaccine. CDR3s include the opening cysteine and the closing phenylalanine or tryptophan. The order of the fields is D gene, V gene, J gene, clone size, CDR3 protein, CDR3 DNA. D genes are given only for firm matches. Some rows have no size entry. The others give once, few or many, or a class for an expanded clone.

d_call: -
v_call: TRBV11-2
j_call: TRBJ1-5
clone_size: -
cdr3_aa: CASSPSGRGNQPQHF
cdr3_nt: TGTGCCAGCAGCCCGTCGGGACGGGGCAATCAGCCCCAGCATTTT

d_call: -
v_call: TRBV11-2
j_call: TRBJ1-4
clone_size: -
cdr3_aa: CASSLGPDEKLFF
cdr3_nt: TGTGCCAGCAGCTTAGGCCCCGATGAAAAACTGTTTTTT

d_call: TRBD1
v_call: TRBV7-2
j_call: TRBJ2-7
clone_size: -
cdr3_aa: CASSISGTGGYEQYF
cdr3_nt: TGTGCCAGCAGCATCTCCGGGACAGGGGGCTACGAGCAGTACTTC

d_call: TRBD2
v_call: TRBV7-9
j_call: TRBJ2-7
clone_size: -
cdr3_aa: CASSLGLAGATYEQYF
cdr3_nt: TGTGCCAGCAGCTTGGGTTTAGCGGGGGCCACCTACGAGCAGTACTTC

d_call: TRBD1
v_call: TRBV7-9
j_call: TRBJ1-1
clone_size: -
cdr3_aa: CASSRDSPGAFF
cdr3_nt: TGTGCCAGCAGCCGGGACAGCCCGGGGGCTTTCTTT

d_call: TRBD1
v_call: TRBV11-2
j_call: TRBJ2-5
clone_size: -
cdr3_aa: CASSSAGQGWRETQYF
cdr3_nt: TGTGCCAGCAGCTCAGCAGGACAGGGTTGGCGAGAGACCCAGTACTTC

d_call: -
v_call: TRBV20-1
j_call: TRBJ1-2
clone_size: -
cdr3_aa: CSPLVVGGYTF
cdr3_nt: TGCAGTCCCCTAGTGGTCGGTGGCTACACCTTC

d_call: TRBD1
v_call: TRBV15
j_call: TRBJ2-7
clone_size: -
cdr3_aa: CATSREGDSHPHF
cdr3_nt: TGTGCCACCAGCAGAGAGGGGGACAGCCACCCGCACTTC

d_call: -
v_call: TRBV21-1
j_call: TRBJ2-5
clone_size: -
cdr3_aa: CASSKGWRLGEETQYF
cdr3_nt: TGTGCCAGCAGCAAAGGGTGGAGACTAGGGGAAGAGACCCAGTACTTC

d_call: -
v_call: TRBV7-2
j_call: TRBJ2-7
clone_size: -
cdr3_aa: CASSPGQILSYEQYF
cdr3_nt: TGTGCCAGCAGCCCCGGACAGATACTCTCCTACGAGCAGTACTTC

d_call: TRBD1
v_call: TRBV3-1/TRBV3-2
j_call: TRBJ2-7
clone_size: -
cdr3_aa: CASSQSQGEAYEQYF
cdr3_nt: TGTGCCAGCAGCCAAAGTCAGGGGGAAGCCTACGAGCAGTACTTC

d_call: -
v_call: TRBV5-8
j_call: TRBJ1-2
clone_size: -
cdr3_aa: CASSFTYTGRVNYGYTF
cdr3_nt: TGTGCCAGCAGCTTTACCTACACCGGACGGGTCAACTATGGCTACACCTTC

d_call: -
v_call: TRBV2
j_call: TRBJ2-2
clone_size: once
cdr3_aa: CASSLTWAPGELFF
cdr3_nt: TGTGCCAGCAGCCTAACATGGGCTCCCGGGGAGCTGTTTTTT

d_call: -
v_call: TRBV4-3
j_call: TRBJ1-5
clone_size: -
cdr3_aa: CASSQDVRDNQPQHF
cdr3_nt: TGCGCCAGCAGCCAAGATGTCAGGGACAATCAGCCCCAGCATTTT

d_call: -
v_call: TRBV6-5
j_call: TRBJ2-7
clone_size: -
cdr3_aa: CASLNGPAGRQYF
cdr3_nt: TGTGCCAGCCTGAACGGGCCAGCCGGCCGGCAGTACTTC

d_call: TRBD1
v_call: TRBV5-1
j_call: TRBJ2-2
clone_size: few
cdr3_aa: CASRRGQGPTGELFF
cdr3_nt: TGCGCCAGCAGGAGGGGACAGGGGCCAACCGGGGAGCTGTTTTTT

d_call: TRBD1
v_call: TRBV13
j_call: TRBJ2-1
clone_size: many
cdr3_aa: CASSGDRGINEQFF
cdr3_nt: TGTGCCAGCAGCGGGGACAGGGGGATTAATGAGCAGTTCTTC

d_call: TRBD1
v_call: TRBV7-9
j_call: TRBJ1-6
clone_size: -
cdr3_aa: CASSYTGGHSPLHF
cdr3_nt: TGTGCCAGCAGCTACACAGGGGGCCATTCACCCCTCCACTTT

d_call: TRBD1
v_call: TRBV9
j_call: TRBJ2-7
clone_size: -
cdr3_aa: CASSGHPGTDSYEQYF
cdr3_nt: TGTGCCAGCAGCGGACACCCCGGGACAGACTCCTACGAGCAGTACTTC

d_call: TRBD1
v_call: TRBV7-9
j_call: TRBJ1-4
clone_size: -
cdr3_aa: CASGASGGEKLFF
cdr3_nt: TGTGCCAGCGGCGCGTCAGGGGGTGAAAAACTGTTTTTT

d_call: -
v_call: TRBV6-2/TRBV6-3
j_call: TRBJ2-7
clone_size: -
cdr3_aa: CASSYSSDYEQYF
cdr3_nt: TGTGCCAGCAGTTACTCGTCAGATTACGAGCAGTACTTC

d_call: -
v_call: TRBV7-2
j_call: TRBJ1-4
clone_size: -
cdr3_aa: CASSSLRQGSEKLFF
cdr3_nt: TGTGCCAGCAGCTCACTTCGGCAGGGTAGTGAAAAACTGTTTTTT

d_call: TRBD2
v_call: TRBV9
j_call: TRBJ2-1
clone_size: -
cdr3_aa: CASSPGRSGGAVEQFF
cdr3_nt: TGTGCCAGCAGCCCCGGGCGGAGCGGGGGGGCCGTTGAGCAGTTCTTC

d_call: TRBD1
v_call: TRBV27
j_call: TRBJ1-5
clone_size: -
cdr3_aa: CASRGTVYSNQPQHF
cdr3_nt: TGTGCCAGCAGGGGGACAGTCTATAGCAATCAGCCCCAGCATTTT

d_call: -
v_call: TRBV7-9
j_call: TRBJ1-3
clone_size: -
cdr3_aa: CASSLISGGNTIYF
cdr3_nt: TGTGCCAGCAGCTTAATCAGTGGAGGAAACACCATATATTTT

d_call: TRBD2
v_call: TRBV6-5
j_call: TRBJ2-2
clone_size: -
cdr3_aa: CASRGRVRELFF
cdr3_nt: TGTGCCAGCAGGGGGAGGGTTCGGGAGCTGTTTTTT

d_call: -
v_call: TRBV6-2/TRBV6-3
j_call: TRBJ2-7
clone_size: -
cdr3_aa: CASSYSSPHPLAEQYF
cdr3_nt: TGTGCCAGCAGTTACTCGAGTCCTCACCCTCTGGCCGAGCAGTACTTC

d_call: -
v_call: TRBV4-1
j_call: TRBJ1-2
clone_size: -
cdr3_aa: CASSQDRGGYGYTF
cdr3_nt: TGCGCCAGCAGCCAAGATCGCGGGGGCTATGGCTACACCTTC

d_call: -
v_call: TRBV7-2
j_call: TRBJ1-4
clone_size: once
cdr3_aa: CASSFGGVHTNEKLFF
cdr3_nt: TGTGCCAGCAGCTTCGGGGGAGTCCATACTAATGAAAAACTGTTTTTT

d_call: -
v_call: TRBV9
j_call: TRBJ2-1
clone_size: once
cdr3_aa: CASSVADSYNEQFF
cdr3_nt: TGTGCCAGCAGCGTAGCGGATTCCTACAATGAGCAGTTCTTC

d_call: TRBD1
v_call: TRBV29-1
j_call: TRBJ2-3
clone_size: -
cdr3_aa: CSVPDREVTDTQYF
cdr3_nt: TGCAGCGTCCCGGACAGGGAGGTCACAGATACGCAGTATTTT

d_call: TRBD1
v_call: TRBV5-1
j_call: TRBJ2-7
clone_size: -
cdr3_aa: CASSKGQTYEQYF
cdr3_nt: TGCGCCAGCAGCAAGGGACAGACCTACGAGCAGTACTTC

d_call: -
v_call: TRBV3-1/TRBV3-2
j_call: TRBJ1-1
clone_size: once
cdr3_aa: CASSQEGWGAFF
cdr3_nt: TGTGCCAGCAGCCAAGAGGGGTGGGGAGCTTTCTTT

d_call: TRBD1
v_call: TRBV3-1/TRBV3-2
j_call: TRBJ1-2
clone_size: -
cdr3_aa: CASSQDLGTGAYGYTF
cdr3_nt: TGTGCCAGCAGCCAAGATCTGGGGACAGGAGCTTATGGCTACACCTTC

d_call: -
v_call: TRBV30
j_call: TRBJ1-5
clone_size: few
cdr3_aa: CAWSVGGTNDQPQHF
cdr3_nt: TGTGCCTGGAGTGTGGGGGGGACGAACGATCAGCCCCAGCATTTT

d_call: TRBD2
v_call: TRBV9
j_call: TRBJ2-1
clone_size: -
cdr3_aa: CASSDPGTSGKNEQFF
cdr3_nt: TGTGCCAGCAGCGACCCCGGGACTAGCGGGAAAAATGAGCAGTTCTTC

d_call: TRBD1
v_call: TRBV19
j_call: TRBJ1-4
clone_size: -
cdr3_aa: CASLPYPDRGSEKLFF
cdr3_nt: TGTGCCAGTCTTCCATATCCTGACAGGGGGAGTGAAAAACTGTTTTTT

d_call: -
v_call: TRBV6-4
j_call: TRBJ2-3
clone_size: medium-sized
cdr3_aa: CASSAAGNTDTQYF
cdr3_nt: TGTGCCAGCAGTGCGGCGGGGAACACAGATACGCAGTATTTT

d_call: TRBD2
v_call: TRBV7-3
j_call: TRBJ2-1
clone_size: -
cdr3_aa: CASSELAGAYNEQFF
cdr3_nt: TGTGCCAGCAGCGAACTAGCGGGGGCCTACAATGAGCAGTTCTTC

d_call: TRBD2
v_call: TRBV9
j_call: TRBJ2-5
clone_size: -
cdr3_aa: CASSVGWRGGPQTQYF
cdr3_nt: TGTGCCAGCAGCGTAGGGTGGAGGGGAGGGCCCCAGACCCAGTACTTC

d_call: -
v_call: TRBV6-5
j_call: TRBJ1-4
clone_size: -
cdr3_aa: CASSYLTDEKLFF
cdr3_nt: TGTGCCAGCAGTTACCTGACGGATGAAAAACTGTTTTTT